This TCR beta chain came from a study of T cell changes during pregnancy in multiple sclerosis. Only in-frame clones appear in the TCRdb table, and some are missing; sequencing was by immunoSEQ multiplex PCR. This sample carries 40,000 to 55,000 clones, around 89% of them seen once, and the ten largest clones take 8.3%. This sample comprised CD8+ T cells from peripheral blood mononuclear cells, obtained in the second trimester of pregnancy. This TCR came from a female donor with multiple sclerosis, enrolled in a pregnancy study.

The CDR3 region is CASRPTGSYEQYF. The CDR3 DNA sequence: TGTGCCAGCAGGCCCACAGGATCCTACGAGCAGTACTTC. V and J are TRBV2 and TRBJ2-7, with D perhaps matching TRBD1 (5 bases). CDR1 SNHLY and CDR2 FYNNEI come from the germline V gene. This CDR3 is 13 amino acids long. Trimming shortened V by 6 bases and J by 1 base, and 10 bases separated the two germline ends.